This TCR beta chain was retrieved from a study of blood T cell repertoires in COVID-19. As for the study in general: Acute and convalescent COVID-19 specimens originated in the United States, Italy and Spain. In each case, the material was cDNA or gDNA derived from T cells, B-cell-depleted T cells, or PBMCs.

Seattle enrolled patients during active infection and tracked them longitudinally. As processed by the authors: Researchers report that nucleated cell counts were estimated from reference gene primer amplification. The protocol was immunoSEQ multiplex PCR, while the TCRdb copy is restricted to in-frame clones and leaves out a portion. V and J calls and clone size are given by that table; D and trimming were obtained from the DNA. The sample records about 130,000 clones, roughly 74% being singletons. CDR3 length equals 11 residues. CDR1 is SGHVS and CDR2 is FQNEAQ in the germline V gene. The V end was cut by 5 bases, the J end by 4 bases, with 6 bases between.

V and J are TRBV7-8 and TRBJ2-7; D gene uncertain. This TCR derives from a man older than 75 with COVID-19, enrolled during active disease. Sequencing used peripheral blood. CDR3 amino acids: CASSHSYEQYF. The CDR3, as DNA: TGTGCCAGCAGCCACTCTTACGAGCAGTACTTC.